This TCR beta chain originates from a study of cytomegalovirus exposure and HLA in healthy donors. 13 Jbeta primers and 60 Vbeta primers were used for the PCR. Only in-frame clones appear in the TCRdb table, and some are missing; sequencing was by immunoSEQ multiplex PCR. The sample yields around 98,000 clones, more than 75% seen once. In regard to this clone: Its antigen is currently unknown.

The study's findings and limits: Most TCR sequences proved rare, with some public TCRs found in many donors.

V shed 2 bases, J shed 2 bases, and the junction held 8 bases outside the gene matches. CDR3 length equals 17 residues. CDR1 is MNHNS, CDR2 SASEGT, per germline. Sequenced input: PBMCs. This chain links TRBV6-1 with TRBJ2-3, with 9 bases that match TRBD2. The clonotype comes from a human donor in good health. CDR3 in DNA: TGTGCCAGCAGTGAAAATAGCGGGGGCACCTCCACAGATACGCAGTATTTT. As protein: CASSENSGGTSTDTQYF.